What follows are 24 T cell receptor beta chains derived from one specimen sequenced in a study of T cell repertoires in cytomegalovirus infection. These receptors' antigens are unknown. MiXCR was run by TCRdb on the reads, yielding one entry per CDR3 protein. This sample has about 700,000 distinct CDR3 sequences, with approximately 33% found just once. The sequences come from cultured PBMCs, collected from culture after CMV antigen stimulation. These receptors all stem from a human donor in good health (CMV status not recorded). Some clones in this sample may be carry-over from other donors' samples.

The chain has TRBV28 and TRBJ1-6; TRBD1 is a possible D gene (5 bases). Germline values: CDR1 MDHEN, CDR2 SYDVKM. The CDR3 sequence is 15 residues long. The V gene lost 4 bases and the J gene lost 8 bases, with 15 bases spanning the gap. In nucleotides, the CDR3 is TGTGCCAGCAGTTCCCTCCAGGGAATGGATTCACCCCTCCACTTT. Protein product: CASSSLQGMDSPLHF.

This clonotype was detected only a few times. In DNA, the CDR3 is TGTGCCAGTAGCGGGTCTTATAATCAGCCCCAGCATTTT. Its translation is CASSGSYNQPQHF. The chain recombines TRBV19 with TRBJ1-5; D not resolved. Germline CDR1 is LNHDA and CDR2 is SQIVND (reference sequence). V was trimmed by 6 bases and J by 4 bases, leaving 10 bases between them. The CDR3 extends over 13 amino acids.

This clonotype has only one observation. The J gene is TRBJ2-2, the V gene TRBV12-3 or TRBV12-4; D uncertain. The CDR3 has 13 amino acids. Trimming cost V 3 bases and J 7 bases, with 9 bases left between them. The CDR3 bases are TGTGCCAGCAGTTTCAGCGACGGCGGGGAGCTGTTTTTT. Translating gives CASSFSDGGELFF.

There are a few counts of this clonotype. The CDR3 DNA sequence: TGTGCCAGCACCTATACCCCGGGCACTGAAGCTTTCTTT. This codes for CASTYTPGTEAFF. The rearrangement joins TRBV27 to TRBJ1-1; D uncertain. Trimming cost V 7 bases and J 4 bases, with 13 bases left between them. CDR3 length equals 13 residues. Germline values: CDR1 MNHEY, CDR2 SMNVEV (reference sequence).

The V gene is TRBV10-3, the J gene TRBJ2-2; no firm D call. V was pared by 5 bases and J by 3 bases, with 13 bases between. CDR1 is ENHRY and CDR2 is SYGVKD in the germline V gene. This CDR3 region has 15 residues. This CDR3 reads CAISSGRGDTGELFF. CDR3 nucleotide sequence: TGTGCCATCAGTTCCGGACGAGGTGACACCGGGGAGCTGTTTTTT.

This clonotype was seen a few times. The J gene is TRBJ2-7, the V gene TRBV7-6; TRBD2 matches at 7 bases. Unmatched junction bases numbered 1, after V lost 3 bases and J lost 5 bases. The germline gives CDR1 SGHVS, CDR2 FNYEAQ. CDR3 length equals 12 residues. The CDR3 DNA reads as TGTGCCAGCAGCTTCCGGGAGGACGAGCAGTACTTC. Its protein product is CASSFREDEQYF.

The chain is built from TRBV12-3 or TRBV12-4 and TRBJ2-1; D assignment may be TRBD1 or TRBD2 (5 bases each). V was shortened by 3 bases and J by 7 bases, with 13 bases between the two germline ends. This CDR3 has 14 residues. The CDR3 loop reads CASSFGGKSNEQFF. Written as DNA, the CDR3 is TGTGCCAGCAGTTTTGGGGGAAAGTCAAATGAGCAGTTCTTC.

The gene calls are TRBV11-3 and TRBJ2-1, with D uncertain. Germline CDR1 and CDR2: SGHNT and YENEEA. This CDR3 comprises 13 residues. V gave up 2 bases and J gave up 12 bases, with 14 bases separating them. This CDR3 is CASSLSPLTRQFF. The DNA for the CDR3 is TGTGCCAGCAGCTTATCACCCCTTACGCGGCAGTTCTTC.

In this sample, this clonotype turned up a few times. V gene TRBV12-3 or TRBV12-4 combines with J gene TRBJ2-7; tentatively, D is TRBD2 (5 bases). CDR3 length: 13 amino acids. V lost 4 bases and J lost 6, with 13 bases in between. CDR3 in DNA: TGTGCCAGCAGTTCAACGGGGAGAGGCGAGCAGTACTTC. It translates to CASSSTGRGEQYF.

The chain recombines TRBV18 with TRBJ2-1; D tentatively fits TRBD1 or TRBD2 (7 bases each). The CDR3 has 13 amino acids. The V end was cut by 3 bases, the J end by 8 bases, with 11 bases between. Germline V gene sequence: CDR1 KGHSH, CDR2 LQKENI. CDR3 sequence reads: CASSPGGGDEQFF. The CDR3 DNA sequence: TGTGCCAGCTCACCGGGAGGGGGCGATGAGCAGTTCTTC.

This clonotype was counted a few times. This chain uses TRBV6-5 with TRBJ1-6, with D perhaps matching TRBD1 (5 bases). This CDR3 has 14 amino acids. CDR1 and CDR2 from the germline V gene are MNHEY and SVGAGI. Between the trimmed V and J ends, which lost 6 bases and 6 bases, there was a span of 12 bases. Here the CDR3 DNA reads TGTGCCAGCAGACCGGGACTGCTTAATTCACCCCTCCACTTT. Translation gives CASRPGLLNSPLHF.

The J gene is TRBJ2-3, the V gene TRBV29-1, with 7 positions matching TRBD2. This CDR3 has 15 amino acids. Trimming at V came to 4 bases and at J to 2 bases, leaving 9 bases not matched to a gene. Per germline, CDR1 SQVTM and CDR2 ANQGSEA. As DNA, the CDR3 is TGCAGCGTTGTTGGCGCGGGAGCCCCCACAGATACGCAGTATTTT. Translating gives CSVVGAGAPTDTQYF.

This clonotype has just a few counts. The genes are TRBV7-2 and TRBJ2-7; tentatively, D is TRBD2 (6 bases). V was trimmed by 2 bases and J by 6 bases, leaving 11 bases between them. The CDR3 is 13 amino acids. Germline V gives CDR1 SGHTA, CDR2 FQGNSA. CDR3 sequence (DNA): TGTGCCAGCAGCTTAATCCTGGGGGGCGAGCAGTACTTC. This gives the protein CASSLILGGEQYF.

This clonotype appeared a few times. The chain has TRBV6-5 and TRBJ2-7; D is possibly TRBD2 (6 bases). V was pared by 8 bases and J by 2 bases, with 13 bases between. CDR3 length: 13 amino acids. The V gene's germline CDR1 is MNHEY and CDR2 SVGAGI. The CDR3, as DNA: TGTGCCAGCGGTCGATCGGGAGCCTACGAGCAGTACTTC. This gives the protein CASGRSGAYEQYF.

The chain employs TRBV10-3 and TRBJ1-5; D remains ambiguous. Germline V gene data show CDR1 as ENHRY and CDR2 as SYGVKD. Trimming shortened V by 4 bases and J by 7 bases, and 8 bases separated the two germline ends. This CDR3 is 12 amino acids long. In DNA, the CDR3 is TGTGCCATCAGTGGGAGGGAACAGCCCCAGCATTTT. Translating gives CAISGREQPQHF.

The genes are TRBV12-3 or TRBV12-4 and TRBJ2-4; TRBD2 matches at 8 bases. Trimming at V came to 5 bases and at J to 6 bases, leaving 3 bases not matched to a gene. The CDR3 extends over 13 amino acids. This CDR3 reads CASSPRGGNIQYF. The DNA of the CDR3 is TGTGCCAGCAGTCCCCGGGGGGGAAACATTCAGTACTTC.

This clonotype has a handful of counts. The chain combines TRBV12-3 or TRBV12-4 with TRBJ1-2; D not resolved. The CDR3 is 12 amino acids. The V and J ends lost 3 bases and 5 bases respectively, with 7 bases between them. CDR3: CASSLYRYGYTF. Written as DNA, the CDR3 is TGTGCCAGCAGTTTGTACAGATATGGCTACACCTTC.

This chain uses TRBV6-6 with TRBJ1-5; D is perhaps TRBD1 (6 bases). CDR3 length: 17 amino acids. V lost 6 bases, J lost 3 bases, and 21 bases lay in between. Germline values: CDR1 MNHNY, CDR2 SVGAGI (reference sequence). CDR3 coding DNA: TGTGCCAGCAGACCGACCACGGGGTCAGGGGACAATCAGCCCCAGCATTTT. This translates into CASRPTTGSGDNQPQHF.

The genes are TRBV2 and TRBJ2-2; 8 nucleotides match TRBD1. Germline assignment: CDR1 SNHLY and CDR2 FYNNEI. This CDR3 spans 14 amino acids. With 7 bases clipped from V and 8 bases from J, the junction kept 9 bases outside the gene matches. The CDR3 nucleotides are TGTGCCAGCATAGGCCAGGGGGCCATGGGGGAGCTGTTTTTT. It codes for CASIGQGAMGELFF.

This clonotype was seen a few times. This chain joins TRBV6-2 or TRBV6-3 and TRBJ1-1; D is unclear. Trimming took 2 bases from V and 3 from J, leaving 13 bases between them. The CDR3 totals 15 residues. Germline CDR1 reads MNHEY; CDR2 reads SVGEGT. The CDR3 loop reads CASSYDGDKDTEAFF. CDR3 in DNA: TGTGCCAGCAGTTACGACGGGGATAAGGACACTGAAGCTTTCTTT.

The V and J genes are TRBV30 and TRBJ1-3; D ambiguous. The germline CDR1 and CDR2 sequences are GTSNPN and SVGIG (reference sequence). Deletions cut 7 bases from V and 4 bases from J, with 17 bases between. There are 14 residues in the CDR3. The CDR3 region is CASTGVDSGNTIYF. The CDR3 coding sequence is TGTGCCTCCACCGGGGTGGATTCGGGAAACACCATATATTTT. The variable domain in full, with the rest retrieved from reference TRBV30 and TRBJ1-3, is SQTIHQWPATLVQPVGSPLSLECTVEGTSNPNLYWYRQAAGRGLQLLFYSVGIGQISSEVPQNLSASRPQDRQFILSSKKLLLSDSGFYLCASTGVDSGNTIYFGEGSWLTVV.

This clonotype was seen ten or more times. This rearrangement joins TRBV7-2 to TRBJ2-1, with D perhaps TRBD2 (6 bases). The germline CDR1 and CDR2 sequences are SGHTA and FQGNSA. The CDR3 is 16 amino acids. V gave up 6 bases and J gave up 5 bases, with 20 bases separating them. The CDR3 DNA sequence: TGTGCCAGCAGTCCCCGGGGACTCAGCCAAGACAATGAGCAGTTCTTC. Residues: CASSPRGLSQDNEQFF.

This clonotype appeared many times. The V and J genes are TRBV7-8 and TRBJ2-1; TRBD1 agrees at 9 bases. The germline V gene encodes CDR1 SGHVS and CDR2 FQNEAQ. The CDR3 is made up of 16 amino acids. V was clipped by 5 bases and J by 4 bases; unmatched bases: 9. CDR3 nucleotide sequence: TGTGCCAGCAGCCTAATGGGGACAGGGATGTACAATGAGCAGTTCTTC. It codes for CASSLMGTGMYNEQFF.

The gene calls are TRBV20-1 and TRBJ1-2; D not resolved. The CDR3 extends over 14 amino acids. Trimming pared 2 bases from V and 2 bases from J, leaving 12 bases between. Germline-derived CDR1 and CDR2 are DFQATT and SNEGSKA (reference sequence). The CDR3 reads CSARRKAANYGYTF. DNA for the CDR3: TGCAGTGCTAGACGGAAGGCCGCGAACTATGGCTACACCTTC.